The clone carrying this T cell receptor beta chain was detected a few times. As yet, its antigen is unknown. These data are taken from a study of PD-1 blockade in classical Hodgkin lymphoma. Study-wide results and limits: Before treatment, TCR diversity in newly diagnosed patients was reportedly lower than in healthy donors. Sources of repertoire differences remain undefined, possibly disease activity or prior therapy.

The time point denotes: newly diagnosed, previously untreated cHL patient sample. Serving as comparison were PBMCs from newly diagnosed, untreated classical Hodgkin lymphoma, which were sequenced alongside the relapsed/refractory trial patients. This CDR3 spans 13 amino acids. Germline CDR1 and CDR2: GTSNPN and SVGIG (reference sequence). V lost 3 bases to trimming and J lost 5 bases, with 11 bases between them. The method was immunoSEQ multiplex PCR; TCRdb's version includes in-frame clones alone and lacks a portion of them. Of about 15,000 clones in the sample, roughly 87% were seen once. The clonotype originates from a human donor with classical Hodgkin lymphoma. Source material: peripheral blood mononuclear cells (PBMCs). J is TRBJ1-5 and V is TRBV30; D possibly corresponds to TRBD1 (5 bases). The CDR3 loop is CAWSPGVDQPQHF. The CDR3 DNA reads TGTGCCTGGAGCCCGGGGGTAGATCAGCCCCAGCATTTT.